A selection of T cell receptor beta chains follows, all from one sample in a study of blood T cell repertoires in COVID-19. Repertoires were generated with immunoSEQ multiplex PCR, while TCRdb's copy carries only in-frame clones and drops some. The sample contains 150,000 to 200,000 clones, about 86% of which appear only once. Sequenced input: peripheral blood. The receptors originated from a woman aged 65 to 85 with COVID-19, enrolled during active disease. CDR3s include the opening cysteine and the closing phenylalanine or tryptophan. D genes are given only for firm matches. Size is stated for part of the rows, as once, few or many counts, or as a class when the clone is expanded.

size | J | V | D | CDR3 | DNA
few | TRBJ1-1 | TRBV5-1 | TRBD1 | CASSFYDRGSRGEAFF | TGCGCCAGCAGCTTTTATGACAGGGGCTCGAGGGGTGAAGCTTTCTTT
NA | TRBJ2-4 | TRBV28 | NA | CASSLILTGTSSKNIQYF | TGTGCCAGCAGTTTAATTCTGACCGGGACATCTTCCAAAAACATTCAGTACTTC
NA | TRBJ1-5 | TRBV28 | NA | CASSLGQAQRPQHF | TGTGCCAGCAGTTTAGGCCAGGCCCAAAGGCCCCAGCATTTT
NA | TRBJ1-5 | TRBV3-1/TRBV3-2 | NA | CASSQAEAQPQHF | TGTGCCAGCAGCCAGGCGGAAGCTCAGCCCCAGCATTTT
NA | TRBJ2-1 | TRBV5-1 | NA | CASSSKHEQFF | TGCGCCAGCAGTTCCAAGCACGAGCAGTTCTTC
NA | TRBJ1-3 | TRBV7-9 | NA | CASSPGTSGNTIYF | TGTGCCAGCAGCCCCGGGACATCCGGAAACACCATATATTTT
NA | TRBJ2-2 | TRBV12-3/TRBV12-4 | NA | CASSLSRAGELFF | TGTGCCAGCAGTTTGAGCAGGGCGGGGGAGCTGTTTTTT
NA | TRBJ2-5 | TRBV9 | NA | CASSPIAGGGETQYF | TGTGCCAGCAGCCCAATTGCCGGGGGTGGAGAGACCCAGTACTTC
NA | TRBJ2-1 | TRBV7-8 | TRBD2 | CASSQRLAREQFF | TGTGCCAGCAGCCAACGACTAGCAAGGGAGCAGTTCTTC
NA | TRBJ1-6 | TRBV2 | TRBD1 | CASSAPWTGASPLHF | TGTGCCAGCAGTGCACCGTGGACAGGGGCTTCACCCCTCCACTTT
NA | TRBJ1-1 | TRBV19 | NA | CASSNWGMGTEAFF | TGTGCCAGTAGTAATTGGGGCATGGGCACTGAAGCTTTCTTT
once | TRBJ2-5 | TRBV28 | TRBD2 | CATRTSGRFQETQYF | TGTGCCACCCGGACTAGCGGGAGGTTTCAAGAGACCCAGTACTTC
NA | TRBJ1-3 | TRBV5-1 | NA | CASSLELSGNTIYF | TGCGCCAGCAGCTTGGAACTCTCTGGAAACACCATATATTTT
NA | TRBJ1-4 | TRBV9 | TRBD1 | CASSVAGGASEKLFF | TGTGCCAGCAGCGTGGCAGGGGGCGCGAGTGAAAAACTGTTTTTT
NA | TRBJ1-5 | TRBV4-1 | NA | CASSDRLNQPQHF | TGCGCCAGTTCTGACAGGCTAAATCAGCCCCAGCATTTT
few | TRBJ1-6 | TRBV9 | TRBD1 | CASSATGQGYSYNSPLHF | TGTGCCAGCAGCGCAACTGGACAGGGCTACTCCTATAATTCACCCCTCCACTTT
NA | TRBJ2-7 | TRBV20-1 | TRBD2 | CSASFGGRAYEQYF | TGCAGTGCTAGTTTTGGCGGGAGGGCTTACGAGCAGTACTTC
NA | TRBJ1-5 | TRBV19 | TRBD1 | CASSMNRGDYSNQPQHF | TGTGCCAGTAGTATGAACAGGGGGGATTATAGCAATCAGCCCCAGCATTTT
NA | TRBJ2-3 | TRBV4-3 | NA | CASSQAGEATDTQYF | TGCGCCAGCAGCCAAGCGGGGGAGGCCACAGATACGCAGTATTTT
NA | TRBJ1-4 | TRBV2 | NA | CASIETGSNEKLFF | TGTGCCAGCATCGAGACGGGATCAAATGAAAAACTGTTTTTT
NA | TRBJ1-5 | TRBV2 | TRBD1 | CASSTQGMDNQPQHF | TGTGCCAGCAGTACACAGGGGATGGACAATCAGCCCCAGCATTTT
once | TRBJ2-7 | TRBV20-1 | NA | CSASPLSSYEQYF | TGCAGTGCTAGTCCCCTGAGCTCCTACGAGCAGTACTTC
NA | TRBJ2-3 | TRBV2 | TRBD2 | CASRTGGRALDTQYF | TGTGCCAGCAGGACGGGCGGGAGGGCCCTAGATACGCAGTATTTT
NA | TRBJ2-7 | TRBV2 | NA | CASRDDKGLSYEQYF | TGTGCCAGCAGGGATGACAAGGGGCTGTCCTACGAGCAGTACTTC
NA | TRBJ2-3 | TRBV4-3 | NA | CASSQEGLDTDTQYF | TGCGCCAGCAGCCAAGAGGGGCTAGACACAGATACGCAGTATTTT
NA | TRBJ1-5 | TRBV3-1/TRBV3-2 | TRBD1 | CASSQGTGVSQPQHF | TGTGCCAGCAGCCAAGGGACAGGGGTGAGTCAGCCCCAGCATTTT
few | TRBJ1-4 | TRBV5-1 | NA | CASSLTGPDEKLFF | TGCGCCAGCAGCCTGACAGGTCCGGATGAAAAACTGTTTTTT
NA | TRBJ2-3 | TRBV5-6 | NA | CASSLSMGGLRPTDTQYF | TGTGCCAGCAGCTTGAGTATGGGGGGACTGAGACCCACAGATACGCAGTATTTT
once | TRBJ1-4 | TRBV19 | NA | CASSMTEGKLFF | TGTGCCAGTAGTATGACGGAGGGGAAACTGTTTTTT
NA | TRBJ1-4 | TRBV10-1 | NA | CANLKGANEKLFF | TGCGCCAACTTAAAGGGGGCTAATGAAAAACTGTTTTTT
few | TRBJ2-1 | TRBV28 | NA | CASSPPGWDNEQFF | TGTGCCAGCAGTCCCCCAGGTTGGGACAATGAGCAGTTCTTC
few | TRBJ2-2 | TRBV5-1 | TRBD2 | CASSLAAGGPPGELFF | TGCGCCAGCAGCTTGGCTGCGGGAGGGCCGCCCGGGGAGCTGTTTTTT
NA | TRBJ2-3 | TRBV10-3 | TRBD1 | CAISVRTGGADTQYF | TGTGCCATCAGTGTGCGGACAGGGGGCGCAGATACGCAGTATTTT
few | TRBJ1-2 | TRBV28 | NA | CASSSSEGGNYGYTF | TGTGCCAGCAGCTCCTCTGAGGGGGGGAACTATGGCTACACCTTC
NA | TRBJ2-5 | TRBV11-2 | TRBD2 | CASSLGGLAAQETQYF | TGTGCCAGCAGCTTAGGAGGGCTAGCGGCCCAAGAGACCCAGTACTTC
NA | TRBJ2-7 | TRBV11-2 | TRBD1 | CASSRTQRTGGGEQYF | TGTGCCAGCAGCCGCACTCAAAGGACAGGGGGAGGCGAGCAGTACTTC
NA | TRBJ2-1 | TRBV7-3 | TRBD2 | CASSLTSGRAGGEQFF | TGTGCCAGCAGCTTAACAAGCGGGAGGGCCGGGGGAGAGCAGTTCTTC
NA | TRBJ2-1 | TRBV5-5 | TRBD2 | CASSLSTGAGYNEQFF | TGTGCCAGCAGCTTGTCCACAGGAGCGGGGTACAATGAGCAGTTCTTC
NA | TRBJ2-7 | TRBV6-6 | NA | CASSPGLSYEQYF | TGTGCCAGCAGCCCAGGCCTATCCTACGAGCAGTACTTC
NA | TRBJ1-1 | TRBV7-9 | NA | CASSLGQGNTEAFF | TGTGCCAGCAGCTTAGGTCAGGGAAACACTGAAGCTTTCTTT
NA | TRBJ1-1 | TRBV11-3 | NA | CASSRQVMNTEAFF | TGTGCCAGCAGCAGACAAGTCATGAACACTGAAGCTTTCTTT
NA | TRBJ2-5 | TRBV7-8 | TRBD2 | CASSFLTGTRGKTQYF | TGTGCCAGCAGCTTTCTGACCGGGACTAGGGGCAAGACCCAGTACTTC
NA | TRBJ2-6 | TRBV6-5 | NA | CASNNSSSGANVPTF | TGTGCCAGCAATAACAGCAGCTCTGGGGCCAACGTCCCGACTTTC
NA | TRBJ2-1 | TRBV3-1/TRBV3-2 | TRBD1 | CASSQSGTGNEQFF | TGTGCCAGCAGCCAATCCGGGACAGGTAATGAGCAGTTCTTC